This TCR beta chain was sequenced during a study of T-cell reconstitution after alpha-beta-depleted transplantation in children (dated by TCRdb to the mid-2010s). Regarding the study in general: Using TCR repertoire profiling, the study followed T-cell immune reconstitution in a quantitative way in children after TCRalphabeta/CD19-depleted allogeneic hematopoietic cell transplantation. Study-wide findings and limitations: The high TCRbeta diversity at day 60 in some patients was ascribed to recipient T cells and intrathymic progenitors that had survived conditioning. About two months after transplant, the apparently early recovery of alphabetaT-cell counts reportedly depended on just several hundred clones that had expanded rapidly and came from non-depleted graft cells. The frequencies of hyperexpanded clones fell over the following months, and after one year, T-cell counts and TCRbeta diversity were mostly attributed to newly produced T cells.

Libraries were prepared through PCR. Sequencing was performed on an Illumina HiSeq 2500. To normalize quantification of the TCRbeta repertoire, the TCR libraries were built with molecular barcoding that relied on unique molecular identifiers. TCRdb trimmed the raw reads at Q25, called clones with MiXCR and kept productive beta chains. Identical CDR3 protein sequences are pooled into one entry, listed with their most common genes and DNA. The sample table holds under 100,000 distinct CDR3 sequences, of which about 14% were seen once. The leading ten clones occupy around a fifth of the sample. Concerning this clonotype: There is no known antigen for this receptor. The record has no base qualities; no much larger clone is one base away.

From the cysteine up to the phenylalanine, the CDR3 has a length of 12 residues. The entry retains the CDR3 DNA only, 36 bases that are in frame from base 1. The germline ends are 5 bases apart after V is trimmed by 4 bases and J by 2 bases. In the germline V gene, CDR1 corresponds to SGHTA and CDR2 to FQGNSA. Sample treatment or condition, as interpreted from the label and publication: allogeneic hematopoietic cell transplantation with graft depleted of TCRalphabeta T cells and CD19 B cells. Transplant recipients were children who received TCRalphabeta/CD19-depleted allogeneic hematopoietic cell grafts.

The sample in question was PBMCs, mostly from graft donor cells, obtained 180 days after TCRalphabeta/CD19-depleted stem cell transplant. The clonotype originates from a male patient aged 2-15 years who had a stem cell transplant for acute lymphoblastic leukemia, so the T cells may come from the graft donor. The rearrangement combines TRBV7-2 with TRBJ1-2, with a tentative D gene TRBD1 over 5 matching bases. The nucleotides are TGTGCCAGCAGCTGGGACAACTATGGCTACACCTTC. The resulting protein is CASSWDNYGYTF. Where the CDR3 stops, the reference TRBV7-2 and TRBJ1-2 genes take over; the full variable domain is GAGVSQSPSNKVTEKGKDVELRCDPISGHTALYWYRQSLGQGLEFLIYFQGNSAPDKSGLPSDRFSAERTGGSVSTLTIQRTQQEDSAVYLCASSWDNYGYTFGSGTRLTVV.